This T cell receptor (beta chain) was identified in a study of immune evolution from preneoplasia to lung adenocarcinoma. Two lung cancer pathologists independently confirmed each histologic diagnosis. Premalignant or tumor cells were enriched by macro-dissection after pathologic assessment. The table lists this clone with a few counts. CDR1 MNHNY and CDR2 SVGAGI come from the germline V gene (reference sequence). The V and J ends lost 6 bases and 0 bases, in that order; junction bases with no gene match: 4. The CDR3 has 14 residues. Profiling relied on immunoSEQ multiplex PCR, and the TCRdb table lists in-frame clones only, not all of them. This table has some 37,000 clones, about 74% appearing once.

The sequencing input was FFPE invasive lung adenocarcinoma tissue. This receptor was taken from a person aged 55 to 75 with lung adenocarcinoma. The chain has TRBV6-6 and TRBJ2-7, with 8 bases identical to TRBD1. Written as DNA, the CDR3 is TGTGCCAGCAGCCCAGGGGGCCCCTCCTACGAGCAGTACTTC. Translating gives CASSPGGPSYEQYF.